This record looks at one T cell receptor beta chain sequence and its context. Its specificity is not known. Using immunoSEQ multiplex PCR, the repertoire was profiled, and TCRdb retains in-frame clones only, with some absent. The table has 60,000 to 80,000 clones, 85% to 90% seen once. The CDR3 is made up of 13 amino acids. V was pared by 5 bases and J by 0 bases, with 7 bases between. CDR1 is SGHVS, CDR2 FNYEAQ, per germline. The data derive from a study of T cell responses to AZD1222 COVID-19 vaccine. Study-level background: Recipients boosted at about 4 weeks or about 12 weeks are pooled.

Study-level results: Possibly, clonal diversity was underestimated; donors were largely white British and included more females.

This receptor was obtained from an adult in good health. The starting material was peripheral blood, obtained on day 0 of AZD1222 vaccination. The rearrangement links TRBV7-6 to TRBJ1-1; D remains unclear. In DNA form, the CDR3 reads TGTGCCAGCAGCCTTGATATGAACACTGAAGCTTTCTTT. The encoded protein is CASSLDMNTEAFF.